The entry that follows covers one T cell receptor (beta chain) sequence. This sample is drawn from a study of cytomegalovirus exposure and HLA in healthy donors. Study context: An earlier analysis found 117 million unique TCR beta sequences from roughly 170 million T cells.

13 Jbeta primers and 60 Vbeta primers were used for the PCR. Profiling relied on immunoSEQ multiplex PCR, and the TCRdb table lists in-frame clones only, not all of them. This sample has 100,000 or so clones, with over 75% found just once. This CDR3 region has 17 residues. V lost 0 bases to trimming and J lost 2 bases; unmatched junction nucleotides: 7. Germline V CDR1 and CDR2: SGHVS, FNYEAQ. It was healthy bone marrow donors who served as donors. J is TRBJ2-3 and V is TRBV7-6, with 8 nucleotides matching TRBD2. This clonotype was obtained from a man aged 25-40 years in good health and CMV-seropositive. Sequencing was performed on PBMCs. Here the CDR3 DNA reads TGTGCCAGCAGCTTAGCATTGGCGGGAGGTGCCACAGATACGCAGTATTTT. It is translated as CASSLALAGGATDTQYF.